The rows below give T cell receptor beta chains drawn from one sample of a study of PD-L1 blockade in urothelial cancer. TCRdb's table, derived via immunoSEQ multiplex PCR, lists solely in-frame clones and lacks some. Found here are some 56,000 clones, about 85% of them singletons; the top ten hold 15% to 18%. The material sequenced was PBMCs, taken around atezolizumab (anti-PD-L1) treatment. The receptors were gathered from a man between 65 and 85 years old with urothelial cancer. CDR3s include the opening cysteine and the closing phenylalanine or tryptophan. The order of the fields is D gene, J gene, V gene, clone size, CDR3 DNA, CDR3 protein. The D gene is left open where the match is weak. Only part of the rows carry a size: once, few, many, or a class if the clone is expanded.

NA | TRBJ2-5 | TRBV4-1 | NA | TGCGCCAGCAGCCGACTTGCCCGGGAGACCCAGTACTTC | CASSRLARETQYF
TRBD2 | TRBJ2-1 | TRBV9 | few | TGTGCCAGCAGCGCCACTAGCGGGAGGTCTGTTGAGCAGTTCTTC | CASSATSGRSVEQFF
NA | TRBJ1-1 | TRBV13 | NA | TGTGCCAGCAGCTTAAGGGAGGCTTTCTTT | CASSLREAFF
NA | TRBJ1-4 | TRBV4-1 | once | TGCGCCAGCAGCCAAGGCAGGGGCGCAACTAATGAAAAACTGTTTTTT | CASSQGRGATNEKLFF
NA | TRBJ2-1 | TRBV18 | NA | TGTGCCAGCTCACCAGGAGAACAGGGTCTAAATGAGCAGTTCTTC | CASSPGEQGLNEQFF
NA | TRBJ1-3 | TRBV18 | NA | TGTGCCAGCTCACCATTTAGGACGGGAAGCTCTGGAAACACCATATATTTT | CASSPFRTGSSGNTIYF
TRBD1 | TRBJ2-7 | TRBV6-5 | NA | TGTGCCCCCTCCCGGGACAGGGAAGCGGACGAGCAGTACTTC | CAPSRDREADEQYF
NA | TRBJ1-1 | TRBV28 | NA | TGTGCCAGCAGTTCCCCCTTGGGGGGGACGGTTGAAGCTTTCTTT | CASSSPLGGTVEAFF
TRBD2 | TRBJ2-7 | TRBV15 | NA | TGTGCCACCAGCAGAGAGACTAGCGGGAGCTACGAGCAGTACTTC | CATSRETSGSYEQYF
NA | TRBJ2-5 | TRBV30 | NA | TGTGCCTGGTCCCTCGGGGTGGGAGAGACCCAGTACTTC | CAWSLGVGETQYF
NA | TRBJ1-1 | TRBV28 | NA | TGTGCCAGCAGCCTTTACACTGAAGCTTTCTTT | CASSLYTEAFF
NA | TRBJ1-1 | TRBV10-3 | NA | TGTGCCAGTCAGGCGGGGGAAGGAACTGAAGCTTTCTTT | CASQAGEGTEAFF
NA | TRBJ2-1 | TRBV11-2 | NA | TGTGCCAGCAGCCCCCTCAATGAGCAGTTCTTC | CASSPLNEQFF
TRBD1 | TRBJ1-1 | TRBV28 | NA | TGTGCCAGCAGTTCACAGGGGGAAACGAGGAACACTGAAGCTTTCTTT | CASSSQGETRNTEAFF
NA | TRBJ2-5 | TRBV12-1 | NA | TGTGCCAGCAGCTTTGTACAGCGGGAGGCTCAGGAGACCCAGTACTTC | CASSFVQREAQETQYF
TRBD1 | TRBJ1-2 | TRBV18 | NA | TGTGCCAGCTCACCTGGGACAGGGCAAAATGGCTACACCTTC | CASSPGTGQNGYTF
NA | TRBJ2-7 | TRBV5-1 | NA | TGCGCCAGCAGCCACTATTCAAGCTCCTACGAGCAGTACTTC | CASSHYSSSYEQYF
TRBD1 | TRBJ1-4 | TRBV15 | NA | TGTGCCACCAGCCGGGAGGGACAGGGGGTGAAGAAACTGTTTTTT | CATSREGQGVKKLFF
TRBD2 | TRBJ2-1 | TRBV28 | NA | TGTGCCAGCAGTTCCCAACTAGCGGCTCTAGGTTACAATGAGCAGTTCTTC | CASSSQLAALGYNEQFF
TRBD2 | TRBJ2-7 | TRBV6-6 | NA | TGTGCCAGCATCCCGACTAGCGGGGCCTACGAGCAGTACTTC | CASIPTSGAYEQYF
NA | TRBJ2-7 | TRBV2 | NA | TGTGCCAGCAGTAAGGGGTCAACAGAGCAGTACTTC | CASSKGSTEQYF
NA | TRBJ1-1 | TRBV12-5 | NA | TGTGCTAGTGCTTTGCGGGGTCTCACTGAAGCTTTCTTT | CASALRGLTEAFF
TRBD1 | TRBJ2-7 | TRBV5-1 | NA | TGCGCCAGCAGCTTGGCGGGGACAGGGGGCGGGGAGCAGTACTTC | CASSLAGTGGGEQYF
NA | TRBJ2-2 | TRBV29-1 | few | TGCAGCGTGATGACAGACGGCGCCGGGGAGCTGTTTTTT | CSVMTDGAGELFF
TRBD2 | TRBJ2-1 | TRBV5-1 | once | TGCGCCAGCAGCTTTAGGCTAGCGGGAGGGTACGATGAGCAGTTCTTC | CASSFRLAGGYDEQFF
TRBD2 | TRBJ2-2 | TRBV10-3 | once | TGTGCCATCACTAGCGGGGTTAACACCGGGGAGCTGTTTTTT | CAITSGVNTGELFF
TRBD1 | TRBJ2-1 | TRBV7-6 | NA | TGTGCCAGCAGCTTAGAAATAAGGGGGCGCCCGGGGAATGAGCAGTTCTTC | CASSLEIRGRPGNEQFF
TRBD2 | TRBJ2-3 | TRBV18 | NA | TGTGCCAGCTCAACCACTTCTAGCGGGGGCACAGATACGCAGTATTTT | CASSTTSSGGTDTQYF
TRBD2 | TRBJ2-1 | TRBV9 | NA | TGTGCCAGCAGCGGACCCGCGGGAGGGGCGAATGAGCAGTTCTTC | CASSGPAGGANEQFF
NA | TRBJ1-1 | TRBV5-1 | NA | TGCGCCAGCAGCCTGGGGTGGGGCGCGGGAACTGAAGCTTTCTTT | CASSLGWGAGTEAFF
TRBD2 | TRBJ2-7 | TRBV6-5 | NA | TGTGCCAGCAGTTCCCTCCGACTAGCGGGAGTGCACGAGCAGTACTTC | CASSSLRLAGVHEQYF
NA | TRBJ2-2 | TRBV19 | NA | TGTGCCAGTGCCCGGAGGGCGGGTACCGGGGAGCTGTTTTTT | CASARRAGTGELFF
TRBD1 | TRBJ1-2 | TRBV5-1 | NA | TGCGCCAGCAGCGCCGGACAGGGGGCGCGTCTCTATGGCTACACCTTC | CASSAGQGARLYGYTF
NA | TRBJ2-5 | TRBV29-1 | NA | TGCAGCGTCGGTGGAGGGGGCGGGGAGACCCAGTACTTC | CSVGGGGGETQYF
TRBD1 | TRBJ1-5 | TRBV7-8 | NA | TGTGCCAGCAGCCTCGGGACAGGGGGGCCCCCAAATCAGCCCCAGCATTTT | CASSLGTGGPPNQPQHF
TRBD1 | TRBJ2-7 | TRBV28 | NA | TGTGCCAGCAGTTTACTCGGGACAGGACGGGCCCACGAGCAGTACTTC | CASSLLGTGRAHEQYF